This TCR beta chain was obtained from a study of shared clonotypes between healthy human individuals. Study at large: The plates for each donor numbered three CD4 naive, three CD4 memory, two CD8 naive and one CD8 memory.

CD45RO-negative, CCR7-positively selected cells formed the naive CD8 fraction, excluding terminally differentiated effector memory CD45RA+ cells. The germline CDR1 and CDR2 sequences are SSHAT and FNYEAQ (reference sequence). CDR3 length: 13 residues. On this clone itself: Sequence at one end of the junction differs from germline and may be a read error.

TCRdb's table, derived via immunoSEQ multiplex PCR, lists solely in-frame clones and lacks some. The repertoire consists of some 2 million clones, with roughly 94% occurring once and the leading ten covering around 1%. Sequenced sample: naive CD8+ T cells sorted from blood. This sequence originates from a man younger than 35 in good health. This rearrangement joins TRBV7-7 to TRBJ2-5; a possible D gene is TRBD1 (6 bases). CDR3 nucleotides: TGTGCTAGCAGCTTGGACAGAACAGAGACCCAGTACTTC. Translation: CASSLDRTETQYF.